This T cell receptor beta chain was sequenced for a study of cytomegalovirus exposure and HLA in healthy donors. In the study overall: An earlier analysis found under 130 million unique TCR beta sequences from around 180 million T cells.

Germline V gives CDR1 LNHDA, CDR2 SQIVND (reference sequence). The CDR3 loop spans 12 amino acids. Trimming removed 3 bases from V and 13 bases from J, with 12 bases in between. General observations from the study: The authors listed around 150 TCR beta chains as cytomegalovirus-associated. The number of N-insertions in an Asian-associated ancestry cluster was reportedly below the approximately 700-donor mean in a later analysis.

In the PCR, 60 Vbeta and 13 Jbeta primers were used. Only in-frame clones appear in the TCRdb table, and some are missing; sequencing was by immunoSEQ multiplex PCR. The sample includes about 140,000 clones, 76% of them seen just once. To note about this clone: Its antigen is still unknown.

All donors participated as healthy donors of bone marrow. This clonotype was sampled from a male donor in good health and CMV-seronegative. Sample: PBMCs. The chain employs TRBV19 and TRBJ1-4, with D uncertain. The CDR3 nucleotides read TGTGCCAGTAGTATGAGGGCAGAGGGACTGTTTTTT. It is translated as CASSMRAEGLFF.